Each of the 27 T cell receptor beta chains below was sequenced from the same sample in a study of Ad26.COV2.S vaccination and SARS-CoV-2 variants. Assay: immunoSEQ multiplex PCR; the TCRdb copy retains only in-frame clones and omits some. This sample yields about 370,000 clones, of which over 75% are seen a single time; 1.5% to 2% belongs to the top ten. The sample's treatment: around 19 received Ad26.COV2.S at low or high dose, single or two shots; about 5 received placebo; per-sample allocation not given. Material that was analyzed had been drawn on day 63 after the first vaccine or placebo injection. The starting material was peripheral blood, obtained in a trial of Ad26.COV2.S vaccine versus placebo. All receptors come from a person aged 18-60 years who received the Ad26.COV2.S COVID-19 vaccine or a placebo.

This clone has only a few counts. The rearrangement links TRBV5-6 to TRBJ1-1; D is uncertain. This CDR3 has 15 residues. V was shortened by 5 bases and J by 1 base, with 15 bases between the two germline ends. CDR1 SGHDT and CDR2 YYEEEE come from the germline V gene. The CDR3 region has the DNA TGTGCCAGCAGTTATTGGACCACACCGAACACTGAAGCTTTCTTT. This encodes CASSYWTTPNTEAFF.

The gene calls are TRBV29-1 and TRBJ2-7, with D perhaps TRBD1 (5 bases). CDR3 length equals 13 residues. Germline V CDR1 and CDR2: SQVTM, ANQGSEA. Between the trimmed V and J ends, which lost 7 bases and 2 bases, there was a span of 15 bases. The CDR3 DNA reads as TGCAGCGCTGTCAGGGCGTCCACCTACGAGCAGTACTTC. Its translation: CSAVRASTYEQYF.

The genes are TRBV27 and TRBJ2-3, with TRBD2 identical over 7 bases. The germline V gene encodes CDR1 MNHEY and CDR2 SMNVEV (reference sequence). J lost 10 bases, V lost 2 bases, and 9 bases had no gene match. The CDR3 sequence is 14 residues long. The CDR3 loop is CASSLTTSASAQYF. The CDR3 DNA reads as TGTGCCAGCAGTTTAACAACTAGCGCCAGTGCGCAGTATTTT.

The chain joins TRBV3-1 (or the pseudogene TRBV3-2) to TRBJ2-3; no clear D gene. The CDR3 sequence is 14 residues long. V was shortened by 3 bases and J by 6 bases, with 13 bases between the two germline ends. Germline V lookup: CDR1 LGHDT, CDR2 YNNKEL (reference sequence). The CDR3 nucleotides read TGTGCCAGCAGCCACGAAAACACAGCGGATACGCAGTATTTT. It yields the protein CASSHENTADTQYF.

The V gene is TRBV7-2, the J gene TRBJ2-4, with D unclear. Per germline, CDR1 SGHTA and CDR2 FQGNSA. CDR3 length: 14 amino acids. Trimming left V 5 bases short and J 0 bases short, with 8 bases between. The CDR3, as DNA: TGTGCCAGCAGCGAAGACCCAGCCAAAAACATTCAGTACTTC. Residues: CASSEDPAKNIQYF. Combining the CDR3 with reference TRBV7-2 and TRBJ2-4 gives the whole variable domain GAGVSQSPSNKVTEKGKDVELRCDPISGHTALYWYRQSLGQGLEFLIYFQGNSAPDKSGLPSDRFSAERTGGSVSTLTIQRTQQEDSAVYLCASSEDPAKNIQYFGAGTRLSVL.

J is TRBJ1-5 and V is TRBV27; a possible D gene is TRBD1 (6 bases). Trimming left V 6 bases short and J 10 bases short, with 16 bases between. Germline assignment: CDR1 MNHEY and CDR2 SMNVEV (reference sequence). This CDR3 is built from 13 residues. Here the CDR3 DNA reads TGTGCCAGCAGCCCAGAGGCAGGGGCCCCCCAGCATTTT. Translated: CASSPEAGAPQHF.

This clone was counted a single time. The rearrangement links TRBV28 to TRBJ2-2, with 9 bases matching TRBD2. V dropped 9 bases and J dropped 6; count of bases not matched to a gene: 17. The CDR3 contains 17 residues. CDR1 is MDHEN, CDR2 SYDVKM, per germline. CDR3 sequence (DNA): TGTGCCAGTGGCGCTCCCGGTTCGGGACTAGCCCCCGGGGAGCTGTTTTTT. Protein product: CASGAPGSGLAPGELFF.

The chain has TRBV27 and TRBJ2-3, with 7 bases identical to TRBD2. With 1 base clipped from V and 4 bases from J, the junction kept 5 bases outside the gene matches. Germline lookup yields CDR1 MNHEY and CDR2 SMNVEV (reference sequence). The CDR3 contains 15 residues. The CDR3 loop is CASSLYRGSADTQYF. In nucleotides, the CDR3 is TGTGCCAGCAGTTTATATCGCGGGAGCGCAGATACGCAGTATTTT.

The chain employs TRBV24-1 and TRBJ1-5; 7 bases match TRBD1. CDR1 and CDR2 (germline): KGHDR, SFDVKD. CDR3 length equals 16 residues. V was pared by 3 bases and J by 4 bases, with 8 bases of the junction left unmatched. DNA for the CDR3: TGTGCCACCAGTGATAGGACACAGGGGAGAAATCAGCCCCAGCATTTT. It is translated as CATSDRTQGRNQPQHF.

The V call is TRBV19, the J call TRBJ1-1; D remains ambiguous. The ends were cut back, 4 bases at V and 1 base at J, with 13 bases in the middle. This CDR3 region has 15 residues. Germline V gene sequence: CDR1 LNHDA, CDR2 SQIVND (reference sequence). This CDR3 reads CASSTAGLQNTEAFF. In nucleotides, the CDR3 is TGTGCCAGTAGTACGGCCGGGCTCCAGAACACTGAAGCTTTCTTT.

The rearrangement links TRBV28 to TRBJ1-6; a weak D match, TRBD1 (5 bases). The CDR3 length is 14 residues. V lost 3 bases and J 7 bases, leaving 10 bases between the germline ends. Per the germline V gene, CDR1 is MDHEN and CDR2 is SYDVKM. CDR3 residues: CASSFDSPNSPLHF. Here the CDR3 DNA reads TGTGCCAGCAGTTTCGACAGTCCAAATTCACCCCTCCACTTT.

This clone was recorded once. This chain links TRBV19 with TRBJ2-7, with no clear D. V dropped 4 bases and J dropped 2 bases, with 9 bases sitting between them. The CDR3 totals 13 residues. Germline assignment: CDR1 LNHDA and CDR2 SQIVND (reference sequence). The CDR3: CASSSEPPYEQYF. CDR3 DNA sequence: TGTGCCAGTAGTAGTGAGCCGCCCTACGAGCAGTACTTC. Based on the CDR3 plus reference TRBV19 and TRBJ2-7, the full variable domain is DGGITQSPKYLFRKEGQNVTLSCEQNLNHDAMYWYRQDPGQGLRLIYYSQIVNDFQKGDIAEGYSVSREKKESFPLTVTSAQKNPTAFYLCASSSEPPYEQYFGPGTRLTVT.

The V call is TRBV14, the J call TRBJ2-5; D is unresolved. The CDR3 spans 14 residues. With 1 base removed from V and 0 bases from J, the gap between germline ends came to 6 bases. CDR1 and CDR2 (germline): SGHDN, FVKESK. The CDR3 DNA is TGTGCCAGCAGCCAAGCTGGGTACCAAGAGACCCAGTACTTC. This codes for CASSQAGYQETQYF.

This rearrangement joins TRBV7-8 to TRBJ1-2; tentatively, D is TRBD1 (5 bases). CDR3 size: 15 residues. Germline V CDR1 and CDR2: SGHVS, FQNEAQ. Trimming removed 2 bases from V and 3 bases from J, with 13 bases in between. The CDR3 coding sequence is TGTGCCAGCAGCTTAAGGGGCCGCCGCGACTATGGCTACACCTTC. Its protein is CASSLRGRRDYGYTF.

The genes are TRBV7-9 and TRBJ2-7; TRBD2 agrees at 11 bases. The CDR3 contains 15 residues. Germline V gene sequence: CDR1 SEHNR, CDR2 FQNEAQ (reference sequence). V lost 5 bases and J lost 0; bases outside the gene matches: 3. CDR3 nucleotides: TGTGCCAGCAGCCGTACTAGCGGGAGCTCCTACGAGCAGTACTTC. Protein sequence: CASSRTSGSSYEQYF.

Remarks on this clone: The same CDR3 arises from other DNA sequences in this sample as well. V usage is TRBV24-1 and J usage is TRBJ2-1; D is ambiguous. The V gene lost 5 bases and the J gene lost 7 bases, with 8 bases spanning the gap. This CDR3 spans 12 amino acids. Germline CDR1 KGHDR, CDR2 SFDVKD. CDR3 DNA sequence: TGTGCCACCAGTGTGCTAGGGAATGAGCAGTTCTTC. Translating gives CATSVLGNEQFF.

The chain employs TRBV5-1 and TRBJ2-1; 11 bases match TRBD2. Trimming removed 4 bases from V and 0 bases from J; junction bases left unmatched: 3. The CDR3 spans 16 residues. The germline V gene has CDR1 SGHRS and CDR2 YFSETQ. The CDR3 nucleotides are TGCGCCAGCAGCCCCACTAGCGGGAGCTCCTACAATGAGCAGTTCTTC. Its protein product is CASSPTSGSSYNEQFF. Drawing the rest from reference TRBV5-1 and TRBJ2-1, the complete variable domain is KAGVTQTPRYLIKTRGQQVTLSCSPISGHRSVSWYQQTPGQGLQFLFEYFSETQRNKGNFPGRFSGRQFSNSRSEMNVSTLELGDSALYLCASSPTSGSSYNEQFFGPGTRLTVL.

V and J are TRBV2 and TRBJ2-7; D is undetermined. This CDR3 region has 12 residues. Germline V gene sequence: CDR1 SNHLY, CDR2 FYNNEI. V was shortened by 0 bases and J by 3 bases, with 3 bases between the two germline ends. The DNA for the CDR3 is TGTGCCAGCAGTGAAGCGGGCTACGAGCAGTACTTC. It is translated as CASSEAGYEQYF.

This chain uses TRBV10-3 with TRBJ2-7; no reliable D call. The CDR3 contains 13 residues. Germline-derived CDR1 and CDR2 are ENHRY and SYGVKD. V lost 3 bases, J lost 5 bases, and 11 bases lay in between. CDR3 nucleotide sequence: TGTGCCATCAGTGATAAAGGGTCCCACGAGCAGTACTTC. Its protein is CAISDKGSHEQYF.

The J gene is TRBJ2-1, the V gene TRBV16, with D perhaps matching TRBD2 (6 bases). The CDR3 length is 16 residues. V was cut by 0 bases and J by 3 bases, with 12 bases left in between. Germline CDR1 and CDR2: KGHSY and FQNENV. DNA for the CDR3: TGTGCCAGCAGCCAATCGAGGGAGGTCGGCTACAATGAGCAGTTCTTC. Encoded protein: CASSQSREVGYNEQFF. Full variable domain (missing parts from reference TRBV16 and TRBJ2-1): GEEVAQTPKHLVRGEGQKAKLYCAPIKGHSYVFWYQQVLKNEFKFLISFQNENVFDETGMPKERFSAKCLPNSPCSLEIQATKLEDSAVYFCASSQSREVGYNEQFFGPGTRLTVL.

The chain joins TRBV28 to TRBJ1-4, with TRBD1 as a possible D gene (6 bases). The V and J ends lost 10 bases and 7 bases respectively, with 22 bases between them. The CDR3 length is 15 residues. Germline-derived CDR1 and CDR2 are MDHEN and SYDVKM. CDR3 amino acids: CATKGGSAFREKLFF. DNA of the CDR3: TGTGCCACTAAGGGGGGATCTGCATTTCGTGAAAAACTGTTTTTT. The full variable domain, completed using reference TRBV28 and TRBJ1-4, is DVKVTQSSRYLVKRTGEKVFLECVQDMDHENMFWYRQDPGLGLRLIYFSYDVKMKEKGDIPEGYSVSREKKERFSLILESASTNQTSMYLCATKGGSAFREKLFFGSGTQLSVL.

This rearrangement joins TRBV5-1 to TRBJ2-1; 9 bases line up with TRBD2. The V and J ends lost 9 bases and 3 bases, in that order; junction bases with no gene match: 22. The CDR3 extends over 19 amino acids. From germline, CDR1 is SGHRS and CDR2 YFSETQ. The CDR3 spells CATPLRTAGGPPNYNEQFF. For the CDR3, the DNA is TGCGCCACCCCCCTTCGGACCGCGGGAGGGCCCCCAAACTACAATGAGCAGTTCTTC.

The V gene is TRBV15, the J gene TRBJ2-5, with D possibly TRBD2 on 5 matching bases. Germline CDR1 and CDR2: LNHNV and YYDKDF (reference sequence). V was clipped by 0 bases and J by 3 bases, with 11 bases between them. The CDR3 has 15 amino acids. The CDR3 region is CATSREMGVKETQYF. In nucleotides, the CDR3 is TGTGCCACCAGCAGAGAGATGGGAGTCAAAGAGACCCAGTACTTC.

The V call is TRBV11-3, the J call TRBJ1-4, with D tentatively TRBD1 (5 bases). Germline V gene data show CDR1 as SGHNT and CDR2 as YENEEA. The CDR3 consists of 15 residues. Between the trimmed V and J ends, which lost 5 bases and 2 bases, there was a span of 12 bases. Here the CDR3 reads CASSPRTTTNEKLFF. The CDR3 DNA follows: TGTGCCAGCAGCCCCCGGACAACTACTAATGAAAAACTGTTTTTT.

For the CDR3, the DNA is TGTGCCACCAGCAGAGATCTAGCGGGAACGCAAAGGCAGTACTTC. This translates into CATSRDLAGTQRQYF. V is TRBV15 and J is TRBJ2-7, with 9 bases lining up with TRBD2. The length of the CDR3 is 15 residues. V gave up 0 bases and J gave up 9 bases; unmatched junction bases: 9. Germline loops: CDR1 LNHNV, CDR2 YYDKDF (reference sequence).

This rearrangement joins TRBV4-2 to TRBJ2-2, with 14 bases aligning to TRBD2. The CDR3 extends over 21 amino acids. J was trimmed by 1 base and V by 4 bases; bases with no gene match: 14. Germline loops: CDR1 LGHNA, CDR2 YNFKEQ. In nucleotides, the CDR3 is TGTGCCAGCAGCCCGGGGCTAAGACTAGCGGGAGGGAAAAAGAACACCGGGGAGCTGTTTTTT. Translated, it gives CASSPGLRLAGGKKNTGELFF.

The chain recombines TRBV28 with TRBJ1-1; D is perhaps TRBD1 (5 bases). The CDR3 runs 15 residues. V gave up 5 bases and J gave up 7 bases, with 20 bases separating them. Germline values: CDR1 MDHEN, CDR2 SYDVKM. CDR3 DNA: TGTGCCAGCAGTCCTATCCGAAGTGGGGGGAGTGAAGCTTTCTTT. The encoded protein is CASSPIRSGGSEAFF.